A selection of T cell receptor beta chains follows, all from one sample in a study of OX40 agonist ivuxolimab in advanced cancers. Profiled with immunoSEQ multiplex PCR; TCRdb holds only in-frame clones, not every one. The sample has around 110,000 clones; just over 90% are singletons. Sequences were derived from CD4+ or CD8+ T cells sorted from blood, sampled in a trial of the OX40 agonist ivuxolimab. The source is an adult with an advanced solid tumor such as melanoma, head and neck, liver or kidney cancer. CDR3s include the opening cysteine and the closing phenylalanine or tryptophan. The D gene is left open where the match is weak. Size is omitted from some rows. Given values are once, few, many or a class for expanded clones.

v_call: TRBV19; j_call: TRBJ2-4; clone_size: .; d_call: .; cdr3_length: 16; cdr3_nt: TGTGCCAGTAGTTCCCGACGACAGGCCATTCAAAACATTCAGTACTTC; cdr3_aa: CASSSRRQAIQNIQYF
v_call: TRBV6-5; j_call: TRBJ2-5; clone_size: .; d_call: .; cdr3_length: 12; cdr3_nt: TGTGCCAGCAGAAGGACGGGGGAGACCCAGTACTTC; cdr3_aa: CASRRTGETQYF
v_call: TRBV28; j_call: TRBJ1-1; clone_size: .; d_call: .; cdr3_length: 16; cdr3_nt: TGTGCCAGCATCTTGGGCCAAGGGTTGATGAACACTGAAGCTTTCTTT; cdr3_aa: CASILGQGLMNTEAFF
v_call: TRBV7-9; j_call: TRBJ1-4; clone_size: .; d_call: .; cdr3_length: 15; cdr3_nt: TGTGCCAGCAGCTTAACAGGTTTCCTTAATGAAAAACTGTTTTTT; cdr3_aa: CASSLTGFLNEKLFF
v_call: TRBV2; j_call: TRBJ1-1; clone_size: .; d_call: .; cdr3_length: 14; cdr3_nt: TGTGCCAGCAGGGCCGGGGGGTCCAACACTGAAGCTTTCTTT; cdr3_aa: CASRAGGSNTEAFF
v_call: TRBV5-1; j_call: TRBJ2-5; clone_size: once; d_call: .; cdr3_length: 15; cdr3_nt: TGCGCCAGCAGCGCATCCGGGACACTTCAAGAGACCCAGTACTTC; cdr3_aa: CASSASGTLQETQYF
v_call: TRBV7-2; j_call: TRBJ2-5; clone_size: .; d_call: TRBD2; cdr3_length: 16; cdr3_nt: TGTGCCAGCAGCCCTCTAGCGGGGGGAGGTCGGCGGGCCCAGTACTTC; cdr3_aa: CASSPLAGGGRRAQYF
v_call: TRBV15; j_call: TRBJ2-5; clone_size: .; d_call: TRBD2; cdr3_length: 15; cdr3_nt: TGTGCCACCTCCCTGGGTAGCGGGAGGGTAGAGACCCAGTACTTC; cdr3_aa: CATSLGSGRVETQYF
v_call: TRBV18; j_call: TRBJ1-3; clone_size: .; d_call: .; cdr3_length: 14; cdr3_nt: TGTGCCAGCTCACCACAGAAATCGGGAAACACCATATATTTT; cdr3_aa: CASSPQKSGNTIYF
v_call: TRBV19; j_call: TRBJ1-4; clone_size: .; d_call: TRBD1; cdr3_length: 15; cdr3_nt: TGTGCCAGTACGACAGGGCCTGCAACTAATGAAAAACTGTTTTTT; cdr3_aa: CASTTGPATNEKLFF
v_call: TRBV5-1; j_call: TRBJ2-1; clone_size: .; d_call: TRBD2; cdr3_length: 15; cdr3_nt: TGCGCCAGCAGCTTGGGACTAGCGGGAGGCAATGAGCAGTTCTTC; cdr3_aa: CASSLGLAGGNEQFF
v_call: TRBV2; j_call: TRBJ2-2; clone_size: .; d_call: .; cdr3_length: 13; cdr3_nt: TGTGCCAGCATCGTTGTAGCGGCCGGGGAGCTGTTTTTT; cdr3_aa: CASIVVAAGELFF
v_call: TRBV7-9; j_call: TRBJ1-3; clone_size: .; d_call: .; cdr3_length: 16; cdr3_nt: TGTGCCAGCAGCTTACTCCTCAGGAGTCCTGGAAACACCATATATTTT; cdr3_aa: CASSLLLRSPGNTIYF
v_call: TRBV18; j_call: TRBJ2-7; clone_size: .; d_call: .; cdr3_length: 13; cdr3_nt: TGTGCCAGCTCACTAACCAGGGAATACGAGCAGTACTTC; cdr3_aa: CASSLTREYEQYF
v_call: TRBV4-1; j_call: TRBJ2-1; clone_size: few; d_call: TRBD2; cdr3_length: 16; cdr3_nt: TGCGCCAGCAGCCAAGGGCTAGCGGGAAGGGGCAATGAGCAGTTCTTC; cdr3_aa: CASSQGLAGRGNEQFF
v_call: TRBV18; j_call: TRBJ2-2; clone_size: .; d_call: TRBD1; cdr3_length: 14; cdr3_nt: TGTGCCAGCGGCGGACAGGGTAACACCGGGGAGCTGTTTTTT; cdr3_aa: CASGGQGNTGELFF
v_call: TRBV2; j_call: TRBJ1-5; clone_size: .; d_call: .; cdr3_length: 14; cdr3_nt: TGTGCCAGCAGTGCCCTGGCTGAAACCCAGCCCCAGCATTTT; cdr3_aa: CASSALAETQPQHF
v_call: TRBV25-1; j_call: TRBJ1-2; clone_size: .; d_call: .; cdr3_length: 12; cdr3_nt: TGTGCCAGCATCGGGACTGCAGGTGGCTACACCTTC; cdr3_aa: CASIGTAGGYTF
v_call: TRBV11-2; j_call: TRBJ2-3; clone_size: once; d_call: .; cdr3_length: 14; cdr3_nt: TGTGCCAGCAGCTTGGTATTCAGCACAGATACGCAGTATTTT; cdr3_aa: CASSLVFSTDTQYF
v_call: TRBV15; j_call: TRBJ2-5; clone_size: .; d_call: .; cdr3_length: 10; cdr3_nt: TGTGCCTCAGGGGGGGAGACCCAGTACTTC; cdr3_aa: CASGGETQYF
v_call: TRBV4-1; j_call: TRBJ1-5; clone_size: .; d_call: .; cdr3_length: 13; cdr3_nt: TGCGCCAGCAGCCAAGATCTGAATCAGCCCCAGCATTTT; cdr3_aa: CASSQDLNQPQHF
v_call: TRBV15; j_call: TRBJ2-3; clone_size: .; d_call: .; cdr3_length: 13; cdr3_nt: TGTGCCACCAGCAGAGACCCACGGGATACGCAGTATTTT; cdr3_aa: CATSRDPRDTQYF
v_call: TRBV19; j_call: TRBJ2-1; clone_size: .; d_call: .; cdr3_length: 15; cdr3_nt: TGTGCCAGTCAAGGGGGGCGGGGCGCCTACAATGAGCAGTTCTTC; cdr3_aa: CASQGGRGAYNEQFF
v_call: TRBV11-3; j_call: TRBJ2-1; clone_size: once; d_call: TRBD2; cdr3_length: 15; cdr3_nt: TGTGCCAGCAGCCCGAGCGGGAGGGAAGACAATGAGCAGTTCTTC; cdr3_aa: CASSPSGREDNEQFF
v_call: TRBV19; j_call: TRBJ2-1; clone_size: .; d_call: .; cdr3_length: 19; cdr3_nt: TGTGCCACCAGTAAACCCCCTCTCAGAACCTACAACTCCTACAATGAGCAGTTCTTC; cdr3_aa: CATSKPPLRTYNSYNEQFF
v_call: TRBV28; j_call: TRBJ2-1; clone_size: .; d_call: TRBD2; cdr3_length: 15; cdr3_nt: TGTGCCAGCACCCCCACTAGCGGGAGAGGGAATGAGCAGTTCTTC; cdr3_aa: CASTPTSGRGNEQFF
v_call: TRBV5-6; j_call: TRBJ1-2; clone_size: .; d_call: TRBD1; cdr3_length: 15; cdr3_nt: TGTGCCAGCAGCTTGGCGACACAGGGGAACTATGGCTACACCTTC; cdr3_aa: CASSLATQGNYGYTF
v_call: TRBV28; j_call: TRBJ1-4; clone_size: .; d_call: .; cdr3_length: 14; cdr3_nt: TGTGCCAGCAGTTTATCACAGGGCAATGAAAAACTGTTTTTT; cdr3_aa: CASSLSQGNEKLFF
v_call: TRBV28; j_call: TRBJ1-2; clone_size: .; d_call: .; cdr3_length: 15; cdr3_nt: TGTGCCAGCAGTTCTTCCGGGACGGCAAACTATGGCTACACCTTC; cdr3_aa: CASSSSGTANYGYTF
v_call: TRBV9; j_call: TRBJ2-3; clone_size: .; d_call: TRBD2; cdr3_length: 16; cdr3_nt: TGTGCCAGCAGCGCCCGGACTAGCGGATACACAGATACGCAGTATTTT; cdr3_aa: CASSARTSGYTDTQYF
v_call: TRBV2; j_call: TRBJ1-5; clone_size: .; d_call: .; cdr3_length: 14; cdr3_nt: TGTGCCAGCAGTTCCCAGGGGATCAATCAGCCCCAGCATTTT; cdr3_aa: CASSSQGINQPQHF